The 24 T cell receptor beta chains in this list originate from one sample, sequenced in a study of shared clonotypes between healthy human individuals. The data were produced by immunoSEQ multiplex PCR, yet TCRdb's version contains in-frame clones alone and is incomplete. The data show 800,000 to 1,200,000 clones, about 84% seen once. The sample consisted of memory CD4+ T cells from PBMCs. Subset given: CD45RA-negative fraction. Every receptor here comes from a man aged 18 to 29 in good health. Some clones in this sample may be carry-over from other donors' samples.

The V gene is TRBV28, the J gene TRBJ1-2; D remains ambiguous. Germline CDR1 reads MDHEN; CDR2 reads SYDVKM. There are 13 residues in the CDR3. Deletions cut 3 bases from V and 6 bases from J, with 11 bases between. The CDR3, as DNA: TGTGCCAGCAGTTTGGCGAGTCTCCATGGCTACACCTTC. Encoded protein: CASSLASLHGYTF.

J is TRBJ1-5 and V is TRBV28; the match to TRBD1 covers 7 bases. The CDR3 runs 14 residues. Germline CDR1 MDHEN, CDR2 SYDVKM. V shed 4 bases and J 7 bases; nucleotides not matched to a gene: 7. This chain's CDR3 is CASSSGQPGQPQHF. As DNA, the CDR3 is TGTGCCAGCAGTTCGGGACAGCCGGGGCAGCCCCAGCATTTT.

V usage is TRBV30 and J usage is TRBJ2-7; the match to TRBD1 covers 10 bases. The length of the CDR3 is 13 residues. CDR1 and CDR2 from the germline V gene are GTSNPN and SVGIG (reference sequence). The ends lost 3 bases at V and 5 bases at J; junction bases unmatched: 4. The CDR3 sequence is CAWRGQGLNEQYF. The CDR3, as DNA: TGTGCCTGGAGGGGACAGGGGTTGAACGAGCAGTACTTC.

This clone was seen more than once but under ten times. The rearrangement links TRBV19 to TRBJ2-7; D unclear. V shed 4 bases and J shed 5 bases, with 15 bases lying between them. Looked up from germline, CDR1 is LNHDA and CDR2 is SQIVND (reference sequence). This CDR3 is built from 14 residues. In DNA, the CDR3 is TGTGCCAGTAGTACGCGTGAGGTTGGCCACGAGCAGTACTTC. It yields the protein CASSTREVGHEQYF.

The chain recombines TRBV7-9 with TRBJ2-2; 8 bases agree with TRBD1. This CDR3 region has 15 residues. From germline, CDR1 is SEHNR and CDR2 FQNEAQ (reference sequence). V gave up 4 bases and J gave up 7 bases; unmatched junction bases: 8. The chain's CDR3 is CASSSRTGYSGELFF. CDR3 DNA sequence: TGTGCCAGCAGCTCCCGGACAGGGTATAGCGGGGAGCTGTTTTTT.

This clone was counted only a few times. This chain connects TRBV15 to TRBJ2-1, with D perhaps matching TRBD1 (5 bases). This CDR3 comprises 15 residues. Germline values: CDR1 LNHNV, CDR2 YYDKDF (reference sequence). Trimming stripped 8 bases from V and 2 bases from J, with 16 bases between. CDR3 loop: CATSAGPTTYNEQFF. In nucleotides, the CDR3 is TGTGCCACCTCCGCAGGGCCAACGACCTACAATGAGCAGTTCTTC.

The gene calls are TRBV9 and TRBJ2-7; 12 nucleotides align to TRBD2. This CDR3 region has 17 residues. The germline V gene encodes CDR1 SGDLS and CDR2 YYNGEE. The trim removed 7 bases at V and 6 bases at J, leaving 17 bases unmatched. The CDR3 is CASSAGGPSGRAGEQYF. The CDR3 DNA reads TGTGCCAGCTCCGCCGGGGGCCCTAGCGGGAGGGCCGGCGAGCAGTACTTC.

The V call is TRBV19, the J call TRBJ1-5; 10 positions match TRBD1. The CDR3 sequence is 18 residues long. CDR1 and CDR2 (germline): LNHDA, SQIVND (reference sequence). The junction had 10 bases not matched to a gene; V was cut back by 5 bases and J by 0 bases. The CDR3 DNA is TGTGCCAGTAGTCTAGGTCGGACAGGGGGACATAGCAATCAGCCCCAGCATTTT. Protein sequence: CASSLGRTGGHSNQPQHF.

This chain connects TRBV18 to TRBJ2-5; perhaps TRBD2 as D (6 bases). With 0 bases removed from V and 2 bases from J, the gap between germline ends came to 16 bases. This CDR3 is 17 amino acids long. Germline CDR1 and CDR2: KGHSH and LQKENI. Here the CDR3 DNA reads TGTGCCAGCTCACCACCTATAGGGCAGGGAGGTCAAGAGACCCAGTACTTC. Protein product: CASSPPIGQGGQETQYF.

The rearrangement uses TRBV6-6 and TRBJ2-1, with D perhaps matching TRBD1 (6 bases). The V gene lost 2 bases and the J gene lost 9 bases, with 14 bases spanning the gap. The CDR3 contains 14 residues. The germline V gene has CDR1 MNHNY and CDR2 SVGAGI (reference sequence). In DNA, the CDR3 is TGTGCCAGCAGTTACGCCACAGGGTTTGGTGAGCAGTTCTTC. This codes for CASSYATGFGEQFF.

CDR3 nucleotides: TGCGCCAGCAGCTTGGAGTCGGTTAAAATCTACGAGCAGTACTTC. It codes for CASSLESVKIYEQYF. This sequence joins TRBV5-1 and TRBJ2-7; no clear D. Germline lookup yields CDR1 SGHRS and CDR2 YFSETQ. The CDR3 is made up of 15 amino acids. V was pared by 0 bases and J by 3 bases, with 13 bases between.

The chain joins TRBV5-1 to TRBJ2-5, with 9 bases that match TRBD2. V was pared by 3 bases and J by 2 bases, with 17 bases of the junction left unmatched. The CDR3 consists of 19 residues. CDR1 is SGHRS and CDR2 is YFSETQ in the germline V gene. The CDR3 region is CASSSPARLAGKTQETQYF. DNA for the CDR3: TGCGCCAGCAGCTCCCCCGCCCGGCTAGCGGGAAAAACACAAGAGACCCAGTACTTC.

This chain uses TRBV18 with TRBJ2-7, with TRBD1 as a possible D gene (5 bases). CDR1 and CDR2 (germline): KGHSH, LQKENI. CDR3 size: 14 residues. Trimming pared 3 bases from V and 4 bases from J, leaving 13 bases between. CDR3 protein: CASSPRTISYEQYF. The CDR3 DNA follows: TGTGCCAGCTCACCTAGGACAATTTCGTACGAGCAGTACTTC.

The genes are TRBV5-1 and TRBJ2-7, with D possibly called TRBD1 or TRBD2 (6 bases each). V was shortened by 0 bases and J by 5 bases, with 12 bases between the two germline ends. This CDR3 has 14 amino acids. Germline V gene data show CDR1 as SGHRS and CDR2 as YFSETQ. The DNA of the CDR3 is TGCGCCAGCAGCTTGGTTCCTAGGGGGGACGAGCAGTACTTC. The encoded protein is CASSLVPRGDEQYF.

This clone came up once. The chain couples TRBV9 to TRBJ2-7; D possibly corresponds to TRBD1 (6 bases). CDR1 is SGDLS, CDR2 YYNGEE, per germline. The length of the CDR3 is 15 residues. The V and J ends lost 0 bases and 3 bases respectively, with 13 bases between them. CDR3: CASSVAIGQSYEQYF. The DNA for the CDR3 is TGTGCCAGCAGCGTAGCTATAGGACAGAGCTACGAGCAGTACTTC.

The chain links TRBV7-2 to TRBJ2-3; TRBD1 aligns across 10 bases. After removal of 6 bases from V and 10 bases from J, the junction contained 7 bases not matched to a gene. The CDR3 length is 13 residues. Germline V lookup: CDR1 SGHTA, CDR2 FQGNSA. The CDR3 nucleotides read TGTGCCAGCAGAGGGACAGGGGCAGGATCGCAGTATTTT. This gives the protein CASRGTGAGSQYF.

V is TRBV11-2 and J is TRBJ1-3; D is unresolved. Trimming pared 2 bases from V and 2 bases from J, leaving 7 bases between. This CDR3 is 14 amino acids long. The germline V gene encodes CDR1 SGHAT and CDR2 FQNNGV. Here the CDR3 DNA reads TGTGCCAGCAGCTTACTGGGCCCTGGAAACACCATATATTTT. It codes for CASSLLGPGNTIYF.

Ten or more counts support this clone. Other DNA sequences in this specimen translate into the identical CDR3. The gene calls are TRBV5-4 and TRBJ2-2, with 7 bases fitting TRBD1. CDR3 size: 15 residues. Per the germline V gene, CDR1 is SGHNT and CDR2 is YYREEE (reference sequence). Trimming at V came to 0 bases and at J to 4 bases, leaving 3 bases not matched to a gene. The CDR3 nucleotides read TGTGCCAGCAGCTTGGGACAGGGCCTCACCGGGGAGCTGTTTTTT. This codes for CASSLGQGLTGELFF.

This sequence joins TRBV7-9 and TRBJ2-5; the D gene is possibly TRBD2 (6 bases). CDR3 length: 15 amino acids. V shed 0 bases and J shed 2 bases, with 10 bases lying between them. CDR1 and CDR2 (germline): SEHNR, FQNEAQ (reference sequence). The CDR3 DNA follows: TGTGCCAGCAGCTTAGCGCGGGCGGGGCAAGAGACCCAGTACTTC. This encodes CASSLARAGQETQYF.

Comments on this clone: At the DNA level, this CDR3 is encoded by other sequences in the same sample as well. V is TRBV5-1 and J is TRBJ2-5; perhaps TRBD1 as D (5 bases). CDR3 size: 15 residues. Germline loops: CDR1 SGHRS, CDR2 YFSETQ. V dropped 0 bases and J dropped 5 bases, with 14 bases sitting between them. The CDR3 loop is CASSLEGQGKETQYF. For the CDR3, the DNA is TGCGCCAGCAGCTTGGAAGGTCAGGGCAAGGAGACCCAGTACTTC.

DNA of the CDR3: TGCGCCAGCAGCTTCGACAGAACCCTACCTCTTCCCTACGAGCAGTACTTC. As protein: CASSFDRTLPLPYEQYF. The V and J genes are TRBV5-1 and TRBJ2-7; D is perhaps TRBD1 (5 bases). The germline CDR1 and CDR2 sequences are SGHRS and YFSETQ. The V end lost 2 bases, the J end lost 2 bases, and 20 bases lay between the germline ends. The CDR3 has 17 residues.

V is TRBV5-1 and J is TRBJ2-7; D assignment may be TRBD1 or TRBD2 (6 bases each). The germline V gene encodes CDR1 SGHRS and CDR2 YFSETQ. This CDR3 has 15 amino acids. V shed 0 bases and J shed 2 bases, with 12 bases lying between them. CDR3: CASSLARGLAYEQYF. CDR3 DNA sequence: TGCGCCAGCAGCTTGGCCCGGGGGCTCGCCTACGAGCAGTACTTC. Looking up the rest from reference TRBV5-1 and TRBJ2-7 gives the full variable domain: KAGVTQTPRYLIKTRGQQVTLSCSPISGHRSVSWYQQTPGQGLQFLFEYFSETQRNKGNFPGRFSGRQFSNSRSEMNVSTLELGDSALYLCASSLARGLAYEQYFGPGTRLTVT.

The CDR3 here is CASSLWQEVYEQYF. CDR3 nucleotide sequence: TGTGCCAGCAGCTTATGGCAGGAGGTCTACGAGCAGTACTTC. V is TRBV11-2 and J is TRBJ2-7, with D possibly TRBD2 on 5 matching bases. The CDR3 consists of 14 residues. Trimming stripped 2 bases from V and 3 bases from J, with 11 bases between. The germline CDR1 and CDR2 sequences are SGHAT and FQNNGV.

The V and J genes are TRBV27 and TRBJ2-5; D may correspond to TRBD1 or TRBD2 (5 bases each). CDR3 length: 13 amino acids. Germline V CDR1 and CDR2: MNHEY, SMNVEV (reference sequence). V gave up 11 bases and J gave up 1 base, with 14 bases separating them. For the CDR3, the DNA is TGTGCCTCCCGGGACCTCCTCCAAGAGACCCAGTACTTC. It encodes CASRDLLQETQYF.